One sample yielded the 13 T cell receptor beta chains listed below, sequenced in a study of graft-versus-host responses after intestinal transplantation. From the graft tissue, intraepithelial and lamina propria lymphocytes were released through processing. TCRdb's copy holds only in-frame clones and misses some; the assay was immunoSEQ multiplex PCR. This sample has roughly 11,000 clones, with about 68% found just once. Sequenced material: ileum tissue, taken around 150 days after intestinal transplantation. Every receptor here comes from a human patient who received an intestinal transplant, so some T cells may come from the graft donor.

The rearrangement joins TRBV5-8 to TRBJ1-4; D not certain. The germline V gene encodes CDR1 SGHTS and CDR2 YDEGEE. The CDR3 totals 12 residues. Trimming removed 1 base from V and 8 bases from J, with 6 bases in between. The CDR3 bases are TGTGCCAGCAGCTTGTGGCAGGAAAAACTGTTTTTT. Translation: CASSLWQEKLFF. Looking up the rest from reference TRBV5-8 and TRBJ1-4 gives the full variable domain: EAGVTQSPTHLIKTRGQQATLRCSPISGHTSVYWYQQALGLGLQFLLWYDEGEERNRGNFPPRFSGRQFPNYSSELNVNALELEDSALYLCASSLWQEKLFFGSGTQLSVL.

The V and J genes are TRBV29-1 and TRBJ1-3; TRBD1 might be the D (6 bases). The germline V gene encodes CDR1 SQVTM and CDR2 ANQGSEA. The V and J ends lost 1 base and 2 bases respectively, with 9 bases between them. The CDR3 is made up of 14 amino acids. CDR3 bases: TGCAGCGTTGAAGTTGGACAGACTGGAAACACCATATATTTT. Translation: CSVEVGQTGNTIYF.

This clone has only a few counts. J is TRBJ1-2 and V is TRBV5-1; TRBD1 might be the D (6 bases). CDR3 length: 13 residues. The V end lost 0 bases, the J end lost 7 bases, and 10 bases lay between the germline ends. Germline CDR1 SGHRS, CDR2 YFSETQ. DNA of the CDR3: TGCGCCAGCAGCTTGGACAGGGTGGTTGGCTACACCTTC. Translated: CASSLDRVVGYTF.

The rearrangement links TRBV4-3 to TRBJ2-1, with TRBD2 identical over 12 bases. V trimming: 0 bases; J trimming: 3 bases; junction bases outside the gene matches: 3. Germline CDR1 is LGHNA and CDR2 is YSLEER. CDR3 length equals 17 residues. CDR3 sequence reads: CASSQDGGLAGYNEQFF. For the CDR3, the DNA is TGCGCCAGCAGCCAAGATGGGGGACTAGCGGGCTACAATGAGCAGTTCTTC.

The rearrangement links TRBV28 to TRBJ2-7; 9 bases fit TRBD2. CDR1 and CDR2 (germline): MDHEN, SYDVKM. Germline trimming cut 8 bases from V and 0 bases from J; bases unmatched to any gene: 11. The length of the CDR3 is 16 residues. CDR3 in DNA: TGTGCCAGCCGAGCTACTAGCGGGCACAGCTCCTACGAGCAGTACTTC. Amino acids: CASRATSGHSSYEQYF.

This chain uses TRBV5-1 with TRBJ1-1, with D possibly TRBD1 on 5 matching bases. Trimming stripped 4 bases from V and 0 bases from J, with 13 bases between. Germline V gene sequence: CDR1 SGHRS, CDR2 YFSETQ. The CDR3 is 15 residues long. DNA of the CDR3: TGCGCCAGCAGCCAAGGGACTTACATGAACACTGAAGCTTTCTTT. Encoded protein: CASSQGTYMNTEAFF.

This clone was picked up a small number of times. This chain links TRBV9 with TRBJ1-1, with D maybe TRBD1 (5 bases). V shed 0 bases and J shed 1 base, with 13 bases lying between them. Germline V lookup: CDR1 SGDLS, CDR2 YYNGEE. The CDR3 has 16 residues. This chain's CDR3 is CASSVGGRVGNTEAFF. CDR3 bases: TGTGCCAGCAGCGTAGGGGGCAGGGTCGGGAACACTGAAGCTTTCTTT.

The CDR3 is CASKRTGGWNTEAFF. The CDR3 DNA reads TGTGCCAGCAAAAGGACAGGGGGGTGGAACACTGAAGCTTTCTTT. The rearrangement uses TRBV11-3 and TRBJ1-1; TRBD1 aligns across 10 bases. Germline lookup yields CDR1 SGHNT and CDR2 YENEEA. Trimming removed 7 bases from V and 1 base from J; junction bases left unmatched: 6. The CDR3 contains 15 residues.

The chain carries TRBV7-3 and TRBJ2-3, with a possible D match to TRBD2 (5 bases). V lost 5 bases and J lost 2, with 14 bases in between. Germline V gives CDR1 SGHTA, CDR2 FQGTGA. This CDR3 has 15 residues. CDR3 residues: CASSPAGLLTDTQYF. In DNA, the CDR3 is TGTGCCAGCAGCCCTGCGGGCCTACTCACAGATACGCAGTATTTT.

V gene TRBV6-5 combines with J gene TRBJ2-7; no reliable D call. V was shortened by 5 bases and J by 5 bases, with 10 bases between the two germline ends. The germline V gene has CDR1 MNHEY and CDR2 SVGAGI. The length of the CDR3 is 12 residues. The CDR3 sequence: CASSEAYHEQYF. The CDR3 nucleotides read TGTGCCAGCAGTGAGGCCTACCACGAGCAGTACTTC.

The DNA for the CDR3 is TGCGCCAGCAGCCAAGTTCCGGTGGAACTGTTTTTT. Translation: CASSQVPVELFF. The chain links TRBV4-1 to TRBJ1-4; D gene ambiguous. CDR1 is MGHRA and CDR2 is YSYEKL in the germline V gene. The CDR3 sequence is 12 residues long. V lost 1 base and J 12 bases, leaving 9 bases between the germline ends.

The V and J genes are TRBV28 and TRBJ2-1, with 9 bases aligning to TRBD1. The length of the CDR3 is 17 residues. Trimming at V came to 6 bases and at J to 10 bases, leaving 19 bases not matched to a gene. CDR1 is MDHEN, CDR2 SYDVKM, per germline. In nucleotides, the CDR3 is TGTGCCAGCAGGATCCACAGGGGGCGGGAATCCCGTGGGGAGCAGTTCTTC. It specifies CASRIHRGRESRGEQFF.

This sequence joins TRBV29-1 and TRBJ2-1, with 8 bases lining up with TRBD2. With 8 bases clipped from V and 0 bases from J, the junction kept 6 bases outside the gene matches. Germline loops: CDR1 SQVTM, CDR2 ANQGSEA. The CDR3 is 14 residues long. The CDR3: CSLGGGNSYNEQFF. The CDR3 region has the DNA TGCAGCTTGGGCGGGGGGAACTCCTACAATGAGCAGTTCTTC.